This T cell receptor (beta chain) was recorded in a study of T cells after yellow fever vaccination. The study, taken as a whole, reports: The study found a weaker secondary response that peaked faster, day 5 versus 15. The bulk population could contribute abundant contaminating clonotypes to FACS-sorted repertoires.

V was shortened by 4 bases and J by 1 base, with 11 bases between the two germline ends. The CDR3 is made up of 14 amino acids. The V gene's germline CDR1 is SGHNT and CDR2 YYREEE (reference sequence). This clonotype was counted many times. Its target is not known. A 5'RACE template-switching step, the method used to make TCR cDNA, added a universal primer site and UMIs. TCRdb re-analysed the 5' RACE reads in MiXCR, keeping a single row per CDR3 protein. The table records 400,000 or so distinct CDR3 sequences, 6.2% of them present only once. The receptor's source is a man aged 30 to 39 who received the YFV17D yellow fever vaccine. This specimen consisted of PBMCs, obtained 5 days after the yellow fever booster vaccination. This chain uses TRBV5-4 with TRBJ1-1; D may be TRBD1 (6 bases). The CDR3 DNA is TGTGCCAGCAGCATCTTGACAGGGAACACTGAAGCTTTCTTT. Its protein is CASSILTGNTEAFF.